Below are 21 T cell receptor beta chains sequenced from a single sample in a study of OX40 agonist ivuxolimab in advanced cancers. Only in-frame clones appear in the TCRdb table, and some are missing; sequencing was by immunoSEQ multiplex PCR. Of 100,000 or so clones in the sample, around 86% were seen once. The input for sequencing was CD4+ or CD8+ T cells sorted from blood, taken in a trial of the OX40 agonist ivuxolimab. These receptors all stem from an adult with an advanced solid tumor such as melanoma, head and neck, liver or kidney cancer.

In its sample, this clone was seen a few times. V gene TRBV18 combines with J gene TRBJ1-6; D may be TRBD1 (5 bases). Trimming stripped 6 bases from V and 7 bases from J, with 25 bases between. The CDR3 has 18 residues. Germline V lookup: CDR1 KGHSH, CDR2 LQKENI. The CDR3 region has the DNA TGTGCCAGCTCCCAACCTACCCCCGGGGGGACCAACAATTCACCCCTCCACTTT. The encoded protein is CASSQPTPGGTNNSPLHF.

This chain links TRBV7-3 with TRBJ1-6; D possibly corresponds to TRBD1 (6 bases). Trimming shortened V by 5 bases and J by 5 bases, and 10 bases separated the two germline ends. Per germline, CDR1 SGHTA and CDR2 FQGTGA. The CDR3 runs to 14 residues. CDR3 sequence: CASSDTGNNSPLHF. In DNA form, the CDR3 reads TGTGCCAGCAGCGATACAGGGAATAATTCACCCCTCCACTTT.

The rearrangement joins TRBV30 to TRBJ2-1, with D possibly matching TRBD2 (6 bases). The CDR3 extends over 11 amino acids. V gave up 2 bases and J gave up 15 bases, with 14 bases separating them. Germline V gene lookup returns CDR1 GTSNPN and CDR2 SVGIG (reference sequence). The CDR3 DNA is TGTGCCTGGAGTCCCCTGGCGGGGCTGTTCTTC. It is translated as CAWSPLAGLFF. The full variable domain, with the rest looked up from reference TRBV30 and TRBJ2-1, is SQTIHQWPATLVQPVGSPLSLECTVEGTSNPNLYWYRQAAGRGLQLLFYSVGIGQISSEVPQNLSASRPQDRQFILSSKKLLLSDSGFYLCAWSPLAGLFFGPGTRLTVL.

The chain couples TRBV29-1 to TRBJ1-5; possible D gene TRBD1, 6 bases. Trimming shortened V by 4 bases and J by 4 bases, and 8 bases separated the two germline ends. CDR1 and CDR2 from the germline V gene are SQVTM and ANQGSEA. This CDR3 has 12 residues. In DNA, the CDR3 is TGCAGCGTTGGAGGGGGAAATCAGCCCCAGCATTTT. It is translated as CSVGGGNQPQHF.

This clone appeared once. CDR3 DNA: TGCGCCAGCAGCTTGGGCGGGGGACGGGAGCAGTACTTC. It translates to CASSLGGGREQYF. This chain links TRBV5-1 with TRBJ2-7; 7 positions agree with TRBD2. This CDR3 region has 13 residues. After removal of 0 bases from V and 7 bases from J, the junction contained 4 bases not matched to a gene. Looked up from germline, CDR1 is SGHRS and CDR2 is YFSETQ.

The chain couples TRBV18 to TRBJ1-2; no clear D. The CDR3 runs to 15 residues. V lost 5 bases, J lost 8 bases, and 21 bases lay in between. The germline gives CDR1 KGHSH, CDR2 LQKENI. The CDR3 is CASSAPTGESKGYTF. Written as DNA, the CDR3 is TGTGCCAGCTCAGCCCCGACCGGGGAGAGCAAGGGCTACACCTTC. Complete variable domain (other parts from reference TRBV18 and TRBJ1-2): NAGVMQNPRHLVRRRGQEARLRCSPMKGHSHVYWYRQLPEEGLKFMVYLQKENIIDESGMPKERFSAEFPKEGPSILRIQQVVRGDSAAYFCASSAPTGESKGYTFGSGTRLTVV.

This chain uses TRBV4-3 with TRBJ1-2, with no clear D. CDR1 and CDR2 (germline): LGHNA, YSLEER. The CDR3 length is 15 residues. Between the trimmed V and J ends, which lost 0 bases and 3 bases, there was a span of 11 bases. The CDR3 DNA sequence: TGCGCCAGCAGCCAAGATTATGGGAGGGACTATGGCTACACCTTC. This encodes CASSQDYGRDYGYTF.

J is TRBJ1-4 and V is TRBV5-1, with TRBD1 matching 9 bases. From germline, CDR1 is SGHRS and CDR2 YFSETQ. V was clipped by 5 bases and J by 7 bases; unmatched bases: 6. The CDR3 consists of 14 residues. The DNA of the CDR3 is TGCGCCAGCAGACCGGGGACAGGGAGTGAAAAACTGTTTTTT. Residues: CASRPGTGSEKLFF.

V usage is TRBV18 and J usage is TRBJ1-6; no firm D call. CDR1 KGHSH and CDR2 LQKENI come from the germline V gene. The V end lost 4 bases, the J end lost 10 bases, and 14 bases lay between the germline ends. This CDR3 contains 14 residues. The CDR3 region is CASSHGEVGSPLHF. DNA of the CDR3: TGTGCCAGCTCACATGGGGAAGTAGGGTCACCCCTCCACTTT.

The chain has TRBV10-1 and TRBJ1-2; D is ambiguous. The germline V gene has CDR1 WNHNN and CDR2 SYGVQD (reference sequence). Trimming removed 6 bases at V and 7 bases at J, with 15 bases between. The CDR3 sequence is 13 residues long. CDR3 sequence (DNA): TGCGCCAGCAGGAAAAACCAGGACTCTGGCTACACCTTC. This translates into CASRKNQDSGYTF.

The chain recombines TRBV10-2 with TRBJ1-5, with TRBD1 as a possible D gene (5 bases). The CDR3 is made up of 12 amino acids. The germline V gene encodes CDR1 WSHSY and CDR2 SAAADI. Between the trimmed V and J ends, which lost 10 bases and 4 bases, there was a span of 11 bases. Written as DNA, the CDR3 is TGCGCCACCGGGACGGGTAATCAGCCCCAGCATTTT. The encoded protein is CATGTGNQPQHF.

The chain joins TRBV11-2 to TRBJ1-4; tentatively, D is TRBD1 (5 bases). This CDR3 region has 15 residues. Germline-derived CDR1 and CDR2 are SGHAT and FQNNGV. With 5 bases removed from V and 8 bases from J, the gap between germline ends came to 18 bases. As DNA, the CDR3 is TGTGCCAGCAGCCCTGGAGGGACGGTGAGAGAAAAACTGTTTTTT. It codes for CASSPGGTVREKLFF.

V gene TRBV10-3 combines with J gene TRBJ2-1; D is perhaps TRBD2 (5 bases). Per the germline V gene, CDR1 is ENHRY and CDR2 is SYGVKD. V dropped 3 bases and J dropped 5 bases, with 11 bases sitting between them. The CDR3 sequence is 14 residues long. CDR3 in amino acids: CAISDRTGDNEQFF. Written as DNA, the CDR3 is TGTGCCATCAGTGACCGTACCGGGGACAATGAGCAGTTCTTC.

The CDR3 spells CASSFGQFNQPQHF. The CDR3 DNA reads TGTGCCAGCAGTTTTGGCCAATTCAATCAGCCCCAGCATTTT. The chain carries TRBV27 and TRBJ1-5; D gene ambiguous. This CDR3 is built from 14 residues. Germline CDR1 and CDR2: MNHEY and SMNVEV (reference sequence). Trimming took 3 bases from V and 3 from J, leaving 9 bases between them.

This chain links TRBV30 with TRBJ1-1; 9 bases line up with TRBD1. The CDR3 spans 15 residues. Germline CDR1 GTSNPN, CDR2 SVGIG (reference sequence). V gave up 4 bases and J gave up 3 bases; unmatched junction bases: 9. Here the CDR3 reads CAWKRGTGWDTEAFF. CDR3 DNA sequence: TGTGCCTGGAAGAGAGGGACAGGGTGGGACACTGAAGCTTTCTTT.

The gene calls are TRBV15 and TRBJ2-1, with 9 bases identical to TRBD2. J lost 2 bases, V lost 0 bases, and 5 bases had no gene match. CDR3 length: 17 amino acids. Germline V gene data show CDR1 as LNHNV and CDR2 as YYDKDF (reference sequence). Here the CDR3 DNA reads TGTGCCACCAGCAGAGATTATCGCGGGGGGGCCTACAATGAGCAGTTCTTC. Translation gives CATSRDYRGGAYNEQFF.

V gene TRBV7-2 combines with J gene TRBJ2-3; D remains ambiguous. The CDR3 extends over 12 amino acids. CDR1 SGHTA and CDR2 FQGNSA come from the germline V gene. Trimming removed 7 bases from V and 3 bases from J, with 8 bases in between. CDR3 in amino acids: CASKEQTDTQYF. The CDR3 coding sequence is TGTGCCAGCAAGGAGCAAACAGATACGCAGTATTTT.

V gene TRBV5-6 combines with J gene TRBJ1-5; no reliable D call. Per germline, CDR1 SGHDT and CDR2 YYEEEE. Trimming shortened V by 1 base and J by 1 base, and 12 bases separated the two germline ends. CDR3 length: 16 amino acids. CDR3 in amino acids: CASSLYGERSNQPQHF. The CDR3 DNA sequence: TGTGCCAGCAGCTTGTACGGGGAGAGGAGCAATCAGCCCCAGCATTTT.

The rearrangement uses TRBV9 and TRBJ1-5; D is undetermined. The V end lost 0 bases, the J end lost 5 bases, and 15 bases lay between the germline ends. The length of the CDR3 is 16 residues. From germline, CDR1 is SGDLS and CDR2 YYNGEE. CDR3 protein: CASSVAAGGLDQPQHF. CDR3 DNA sequence: TGTGCCAGCAGCGTAGCGGCTGGTGGGTTGGATCAGCCCCAGCATTTT.

The chain carries TRBV2 and TRBJ2-5, with TRBD2 matching over 7 bases. This CDR3 region has 12 residues. The V and J ends lost 7 bases and 6 bases, in that order; junction bases with no gene match: 5. Germline V gives CDR1 SNHLY, CDR2 FYNNEI. The CDR3 sequence: CASTGLEQTQYF. DNA for the CDR3: TGTGCCAGCACCGGACTAGAGCAGACCCAGTACTTC.

The V gene is TRBV13, the J gene TRBJ2-1; D might be TRBD1 or TRBD2, each matching 7 bases. Trimming cost V 8 bases and J 3 bases, with 17 bases left between them. Germline lookup yields CDR1 PRHDT and CDR2 FYEKMQ (reference sequence). CDR3 length: 15 residues. The CDR3 protein is CASDQGGTVYNEQFF. CDR3 nucleotide sequence: TGTGCCAGCGACCAGGGGGGGACAGTCTACAATGAGCAGTTCTTC.